This T cell receptor beta chain was sequenced during a study of blood T cell repertoires in COVID-19. Study overall: Specimens from acute and convalescent COVID-19 originated in the United States, Italy and Spain. In each case, the material was cDNA or gDNA derived from T cells, B-cell-depleted T cells, or PBMCs.

CDR1 is WSHSY, CDR2 SAAADI, per germline. The V and J ends lost 7 bases and 1 base, in that order; junction bases with no gene match: 6. The CDR3 is 14 amino acids. Generated by immunoSEQ multiplex PCR, the TCRdb table keeps only in-frame clones and is missing some. The sample lists some 200,000 clones; approximately 80% were seen once. This clone was detected once. Participants, about 18 to 90 years old, spanned about 26 US areas. This clonotype originated in a woman between 45 and 60 years old who had recovered from COVID-19. The sample was PBMCs or T cells enriched from blood (not recorded which). The V and J genes are TRBV10-2 and TRBJ2-7; TRBD1 matches 8 bases. CDR3 protein: CASNPGQGSYEQYF. The CDR3 region has the DNA TGCGCCAGCAACCCAGGACAGGGTTCCTACGAGCAGTACTTC.